The 25 T cell receptor beta chains given below trace back to one sample, sequenced in a study of identical twins. One entry per CDR3 protein results from TCRdb running MiXCR on the 5' RACE reads. The data show fewer than 250,000 distinct CDR3 sequences, around 10% seen once. Sequenced: memory (CD45RO+) T cells sorted from blood. The receptors here all came from a young woman in good health.

The chain recombines TRBV5-1 with TRBJ2-3, with D perhaps TRBD2 (5 bases). Germline values: CDR1 SGHRS, CDR2 YFSETQ. This CDR3 contains 13 residues. The V end was cut by 7 bases, the J end by 1 base, with 10 bases between. CDR3 in amino acids: CASAGRGTDTQYF. DNA for the CDR3: TGCGCCAGCGCTGGGCGGGGCACAGATACGCAGTATTTT.

CDR3 sequence: CASSAGERENGDTQYF. CDR3 DNA: TGCGCCAGCAGCGCGGGGGAGCGGGAAAACGGAGATACGCAGTATTTT. V and J are TRBV4-3 and TRBJ2-3, with TRBD2 matching over 7 bases. The CDR3 is 16 amino acids. With V trimmed by 5 bases and J by 5 bases, 13 bases remained unmatched. Germline CDR1 and CDR2: LGHNA and YSLEER.

The genes are TRBV6-1 and TRBJ1-6; D remains ambiguous. V gave up 4 bases and J gave up 7 bases, with 17 bases separating them. This CDR3 region has 16 residues. Germline V gene data show CDR1 as MNHNS and CDR2 as SASEGT. The CDR3 region has the DNA TGTGCCAGCAGTGTAACGATAAACGGGGAGAATTCACCCCTCCACTTT. This translates into CASSVTINGENSPLHF.

In its sample, this clonotype was seen a few times. In DNA, the CDR3 is TGTGCCAGCAGTATACAGGGCGGCAATCAGCCCCAGCATTTT. It is translated as CASSIQGGNQPQHF. This chain links TRBV12-3 or TRBV12-4 with TRBJ1-5; the D gene is possibly TRBD1 (6 bases). Between the trimmed V and J ends, which lost 5 bases and 2 bases, there was a span of 10 bases. The CDR3 totals 14 residues.

This clonotype was counted only a few times. The chain carries TRBV6-2 or TRBV6-3 and TRBJ1-1; 10 nucleotides match TRBD1. The CDR3 loop spans 17 amino acids. J gave up 0 bases and V 2 bases, and 6 bases lay outside the gene matches. Germline-derived CDR1 and CDR2 are MNHEY and SVGEGT. CDR3 DNA: TGTGCCAGCAGTTACCGAACGGGACAGGGGATGAACACTGAAGCTTTCTTT. It yields the protein CASSYRTGQGMNTEAFF.

The chain recombines TRBV12-3 or TRBV12-4 with TRBJ2-5, with D perhaps matching TRBD1 (5 bases). V was pared by 4 bases and J by 4 bases, with 10 bases between. This CDR3 has 13 residues. CDR3 DNA: TGTGCCAGCAGTTCAGGGCCCCGAGAGACCCAGTACTTC. Its protein is CASSSGPRETQYF.

This clonotype was picked up a small number of times. The CDR3 bases are TGCGCCAGCATGCTTAAGGGGTCCCAAGAGACCCAGTACTTC. As protein: CASMLKGSQETQYF. This sequence joins TRBV5-1 and TRBJ2-5, with D perhaps matching TRBD1 (5 bases). The germline gives CDR1 SGHRS, CDR2 YFSETQ. There are 14 residues in the CDR3. Deletions cut 6 bases from V and 1 base from J, with 13 bases between.

In its sample, this clonotype was seen a few times. This chain joins TRBV5-1 and TRBJ1-2; 10 bases fit TRBD1. J gave up 12 bases and V 7 bases, and 15 bases lay outside the gene matches. This CDR3 comprises 14 residues. Germline V lookup: CDR1 SGHRS, CDR2 YFSETQ. The CDR3 protein is CASHDRDRGLQDTF. CDR3 sequence (DNA): TGCGCCAGCCATGATCGGGACAGGGGTCTCCAAGACACCTTC. The full variable domain, with the rest looked up from reference TRBV5-1 and TRBJ1-2, is KAGVTQTPRYLIKTRGQQVTLSCSPISGHRSVSWYQQTPGQGLQFLFEYFSETQRNKGNFPGRFSGRQFSNSRSEMNVSTLELGDSALYLCASHDRDRGLQDTFGSGTRLTVV.

This clonotype came up a few times. This rearrangement joins TRBV2 to TRBJ1-2; maybe TRBD1 (6 bases). CDR1 SNHLY and CDR2 FYNNEI come from the germline V gene. The germline V and J ends were trimmed by 7 bases and 2 bases, with 14 bases remaining between them. The CDR3 has 14 amino acids. The CDR3 DNA reads as TGTGCCAGCAATGGGCAGGGGAGGAACTATGGCTACACCTTC. It yields the protein CASNGQGRNYGYTF.

This clonotype was picked up a small number of times. This chain uses TRBV6-2 or TRBV6-3 with TRBJ2-3; 10 nucleotides agree with TRBD2. The J segment lost 4 bases and the V segment lost 7 bases, leaving 8 bases of the junction unmatched. The CDR3 runs 15 residues. CDR1 is MNHEY, CDR2 SVGEGT, per germline. The chain's CDR3 is CASNPLAGEADTQYF. In nucleotides, the CDR3 is TGTGCCAGCAACCCTCTAGCGGGAGAGGCAGATACGCAGTATTTT.

The rearrangement uses TRBV18 and TRBJ2-4, with D possibly TRBD1 on 6 matching bases. From germline, CDR1 is KGHSH and CDR2 LQKENI. The CDR3 extends over 15 amino acids. V lost 0 bases to trimming and J lost 7 bases, with 13 bases between them. The CDR3 DNA reads as TGTGCCAGCTCACCACCGCCACAGGGTGGGAACATTCAGTACTTC. As protein: CASSPPPQGGNIQYF.

V is TRBV6-2 or TRBV6-3 and J is TRBJ2-2, with 7 bases that match TRBD1. Germline CDR1 and CDR2: MNHEY and SVGEGT. The CDR3 spans 14 residues. Trimming took 6 bases from V and 3 from J; bases not matched to a gene: 4. The CDR3 region is CASRAGTDTGELFF. CDR3 sequence (DNA): TGTGCCAGCAGAGCCGGGACAGACACCGGGGAGCTGTTTTTT.

Ten or more counts support this clonotype. This chain joins TRBV10-3 and TRBJ1-5, with a possible D match to TRBD1 (5 bases). Germline V gene data show CDR1 as ENHRY and CDR2 as SYGVKD. The CDR3 has 15 residues. Trimming removed 0 bases from V and 7 bases from J, with 13 bases in between. CDR3 in amino acids: CAISESLGEGQPQHF. The CDR3 coding sequence is TGTGCCATCAGTGAGTCGCTAGGGGAGGGACAGCCCCAGCATTTT.

Worth noting for this clonotype: At one boundary the junction diverges from the germline segment, which might be a read error. The J gene is TRBJ1-1, the V gene TRBV12-3 or TRBV12-4; the D gene is possibly TRBD1 (6 bases). This CDR3 contains 14 residues. DNA for the CDR3: TGTGCCAGCAGTTTAGGGTCAGGGGACACTAAAGCTTTCTTT. It encodes CASSLGSGDTKAFF.

The chain couples TRBV20-1 to TRBJ1-5, with TRBD1 matching over 7 bases. With V trimmed by 6 bases and J by 4 bases, 9 bases remained unmatched. CDR1 and CDR2 (germline): DFQATT, SNEGSKA (reference sequence). CDR3 size: 14 residues. CDR3 in DNA: TGCAGTGCGAGAACTGACAGGGTGAATCAGCCCCAGCATTTT. Protein product: CSARTDRVNQPQHF.

This clonotype was recorded many times. The chain links TRBV5-1 to TRBJ1-2; the D gene is possibly TRBD1 (6 bases). The CDR3 contains 12 residues. Germline V gene data show CDR1 as SGHRS and CDR2 as YFSETQ. Trimming cost V 4 bases and J 2 bases, with 6 bases left between them. The CDR3 here is CASSGQNYGYTF. CDR3 in DNA: TGCGCCAGCAGCGGACAGAACTATGGCTACACCTTC.

The rearrangement joins TRBV9 to TRBJ2-7, with D possibly called TRBD1 or TRBD2 (5 bases each). CDR3 size: 14 residues. The ends were cut back, 0 bases at V and 4 bases at J, with 11 bases in the middle. The germline V gene has CDR1 SGDLS and CDR2 YYNGEE. The CDR3 region is CASSVGGRGYEQYF. In DNA, the CDR3 is TGTGCCAGCAGCGTAGGGGGGAGAGGGTACGAGCAGTACTTC.

The sample holds a few counts of this clonotype. The chain recombines TRBV5-6 with TRBJ2-1, with D perhaps TRBD1 (8 bases). Germline V gene sequence: CDR1 SGHDT, CDR2 YYEEEE. V lost 5 bases, J lost 10 bases, and 19 bases lay in between. This CDR3 is built from 14 residues. The CDR3 loop is CASSRGAGGDEQFF. For the CDR3, the DNA is TGTGCCAGCAGTCGGGGGGCAGGGGGCGACGAGCAGTTCTTC.

This clonotype has at least ten counts. The V gene is TRBV15, the J gene TRBJ1-5; TRBD1 might be the D (5 bases). V shed 0 bases and J shed 3 bases, with 9 bases lying between them. Germline values: CDR1 LNHNV, CDR2 YYDKDF (reference sequence). The CDR3 runs to 15 residues. The CDR3 protein is CATSRDKGYNQPQHF. In nucleotides, the CDR3 is TGTGCCACCAGCAGAGATAAGGGGTACAATCAGCCCCAGCATTTT.

The sample holds many counts of this clonotype. The chain couples TRBV20-1 to TRBJ2-7; TRBD2 matches 8 bases. Trimming at V came to 3 bases and at J to 3 bases, leaving 4 bases not matched to a gene. Germline CDR1 is DFQATT and CDR2 is SNEGSKA (reference sequence). The CDR3 runs 13 residues. CDR3 amino acids: CSASRLAGYEQYF. In DNA form, the CDR3 reads TGCAGTGCTAGTCGTCTAGCGGGCTACGAGCAGTACTTC.

CDR3 coding DNA: TGTGCCAGCAGCCCACTCGGGACAGGGGGCATCGAGCAGTACTTC. This codes for CASSPLGTGGIEQYF. The rearrangement links TRBV7-2 to TRBJ2-7; the match to TRBD1 covers 12 bases. J gave up 6 bases and V 5 bases, and 8 bases lay outside the gene matches. The germline V gene has CDR1 SGHTA and CDR2 FQGNSA. The CDR3 runs 15 residues. Complete variable domain (other parts from reference TRBV7-2 and TRBJ2-7): GAGVSQSPSNKVTEKGKDVELRCDPISGHTALYWYRQSLGQGLEFLIYFQGNSAPDKSGLPSDRFSAERTGGSVSTLTIQRTQQEDSAVYLCASSPLGTGGIEQYFGPGTRLTVT.

This clonotype appeared many times. V and J are TRBV20-1 and TRBJ2-5; TRBD2 matches at 13 bases. The germline V gene has CDR1 DFQATT and CDR2 SNEGSKA (reference sequence). The CDR3 is 14 amino acids. V was pared by 5 bases and J by 7 bases, with 7 bases of the junction left unmatched. The CDR3 DNA is TGCAGTGCTGGGACTAGCGGGGCCCTGGGGACCCAGTACTTC. Amino acid sequence: CSAGTSGALGTQYF.

The rearrangement joins TRBV4-3 to TRBJ2-7; TRBD1 matches at 8 bases. Losses at the gene ends were 5 bases for V and 6 bases for J; bases not matched to a gene: 6. The V gene's germline CDR1 is LGHNA and CDR2 YSLEER. The CDR3 has 13 amino acids. The CDR3 coding sequence is TGCGCCAGCAGCGAGGGACAGGCAAGCGAGCAGTACTTC. Translated, it gives CASSEGQASEQYF.

The V call is TRBV18, the J call TRBJ2-3; 10 positions match TRBD2. The J segment lost 4 bases and the V segment lost 6 bases, leaving 7 bases of the junction unmatched. The CDR3 contains 15 residues. The V gene's germline CDR1 is KGHSH and CDR2 LQKENI. CDR3 DNA: TGTGCCAGCTCTCCGGCTAGCGGGAGTGCAGATACGCAGTATTTT. This sequence encodes CASSPASGSADTQYF.

J is TRBJ1-4 and V is TRBV20-1; D uncertain. Germline V gives CDR1 DFQATT, CDR2 SNEGSKA (reference sequence). This CDR3 has 13 residues. Trimming pared 3 bases from V and 4 bases from J, leaving 9 bases between. This chain's CDR3 is CSASGLRNEKLFF. Written as DNA, the CDR3 is TGCAGTGCTAGTGGTTTACGTAATGAAAAACTGTTTTTT.